Sequencing of this T cell receptor (beta chain) was carried out in a study of shared clonotypes between healthy human individuals. Naive CD8 cells lacked CD45RO, underwent positive selection for CCR7 and left out terminally differentiated effector memory CD45RA+ cells. All of the donors resided in Nashville, Tennessee, and each was a Caucasian adult. The repertoire was sequenced with immunoSEQ multiplex PCR; TCRdb's copy has only in-frame clones and lacks some. This sample has 2 million to 2.5 million clones, with about 95% found just once. With respect to this clone: Antigen specificity is unknown.

The CDR3 loop spans 15 amino acids. The V gene's germline CDR1 is MGHRA and CDR2 YSYEKL. With 1 base removed from V and 0 bases from J, the gap between germline ends came to 7 bases. Study-level findings and limits: Represented diversity, genetic and exposure-history alike, was limited by few donors.

Source material: naive CD8+ T cells sorted from blood. The receptor was isolated from a man aged 18 to 29 in good health. The chain links TRBV4-1 to TRBJ1-5; the D is unclear. CDR3 sequence (DNA): TGCGCCAGCAGCCAAGTATCGGATAGCAATCAGCCCCAGCATTTT. The encoded protein is CASSQVSDSNQPQHF.